This T cell receptor beta chain was captured in a study of blood T cell repertoires in COVID-19. Whole-study context: Acute and convalescent COVID-19 specimens originated in the United States, Italy and Spain. In each case, the material was cDNA or gDNA derived from T cells, B-cell-depleted T cells, or PBMCs.

In the authors' workflow: From reference gene primer amplification, estimates of nucleated cell counts were derived. Profiled with immunoSEQ multiplex PCR; TCRdb holds only in-frame clones, not every one. D and trimming come from the DNA, and the V and J calls and clone size come from that table. Of over 200,000 clones detected, around 90% appear once; the ten largest clones hold about 4.1%. Germline-derived CDR1 and CDR2 are MNHNS and SASEGT. There are 18 residues in the CDR3. The ends were cut back, 0 bases at V and 6 bases at J, with 24 bases in the middle. The sample holds one count of this clone.

The sequencing sample was made of peripheral blood. The sequence came from a man aged 60 to 75 who had recovered from COVID-19. The chain has TRBV6-1 and TRBJ2-7; TRBD2 is a possible D gene (7 bases). Here the CDR3 DNA reads TGTGCCAGCAGTGAAGCGGGCGTCGGCGGGGGCCTTACGGTCGAGCAGTACTTC. This sequence encodes CASSEAGVGGGLTVEQYF.